This T cell receptor beta chain was profiled in a study of shared clonotypes between healthy human individuals (dated by TCRdb to about 2020). Describing the broader study: The cohort comprised two women and three men aged 18 to 49 years. Per donor, three plates each were used for CD4 naive and CD4 memory, two for CD8 naive, and one for CD8 memory. The study deeply sequenced blood TCR repertoires of five healthy adults to estimate repertoire size and the extent of clonotype sharing between individuals. To increase sequencing depth and limit assay-specific biases, TCR repertoire library preparation and sequencing were carried out by different laboratories using diverse techniques. Between about 0.9 and 8.9 billion PBMCs per donor were obtained by leukapheresis.

Healthy HIV-negative adults with no recently reported acute infections or vaccinations were included as donors. Every donor was a Caucasian adult living in Nashville, Tennessee, USA. CD4+ T cells were enriched through magnetic negative selection, after which naive cells were positively selected on CD45RA and the remaining negative fraction served as the memory subset. Blood was obtained by leukapheresis, after which PBMCs were separated by Ficoll-Histopaque density gradient centrifugation and cryopreserved in liquid nitrogen vapor phase. Analytical flow cytometry was used to check the purity and quantity of each magnetically sorted T cell population. Genomic DNA was isolated from each sorted fraction and quantified by UV absorbance on a Nanodrop 2000c. V is shortened by 1 base, J by 4 bases, and the region joining them spans 10 bases. There are 14 amino acids in the CDR3, from cysteine to phenylalanine inclusive. Just CDR3 DNA is preserved here, 42 bases in frame from base 1. The germline V gene sets CDR1 to SGHTA and CDR2 to FQGNSA.

Using the deep immunoSEQ assay, TCR CDR3 regions were amplified from genomic DNA by multiplex PCR. Extracted genomic DNA from each cell subset was spread evenly across all wells of several immunoSEQ 96-well plates, with each plate serving as a replicate. Each replicate PCR for sorted subsets received around 0.2 ug genomic DNA, equal to about 30,000 T cell genomes. Purified libraries were measured with a Qubit 3.0 fluorometer, size-checked on a Bioanalyzer 2100, and measured again with the KAPA Library Quantification kit. A separate single-read 150-cycle Illumina NextSeq 550 flow cell was used to sequence each immunoSEQ 96-well plate. The study's processing was this. Because the immunoSEQ output held only junctional sequences and lacked quality scores, the filtering could not match the filtering applied to full-length reads. To assign V/J genes and CDR3, sequences were annotated against IMGT germline references using PyIR, a Python wrapper for IgBLAST v1.9. Reads were removed for weak V/J assignments (E-value above 1e-6), missing CDR3, stop codons, out-of-frame junctions, or ambiguous translated residues. A V3J clonotype was defined by an identical inferred V gene, J gene, and CDR3 amino acid sequence. Percentage overlap between repertoires was computed as shared unique clonotypes divided by the size of the smaller repertoire. Three approaches were used to assess repertoire richness: RTK rarefaction, the Chao1 estimator, and Recon v2.1 estimates of unobserved clonotypes. For all TCRbeta clonotypes obtained by the gDNA method from a few donors, generation probabilities were computed with OLGA. In TCRdb, the immuneACCESS table is reduced to in-frame sequences with V and J assigned. These tables do not hold every clone; where another copy was compared, an unresolved V gene accounts for under half, and the others remain unexplained. V, J and clone size were drawn from that table, and D and trimming were deduced from the DNA. The sample table records 2,100,000 or so clones; approximately 94% of these occur just once. The top ten clones comprise approximately 0.13% of the sample.

Broader findings and caveats from the paper: Only blood was sampled, and tissue TCR repertoires likely differ from those in blood. Even with the large sequencing depth, rarefaction of the sorted-subset datasets indicated that sequencing was incomplete. Larger estimated clonotype richness was generally found for naive subsets than for memory subsets. Pairwise subsampling indicated that sequencing depth was expected to affect the degree of clonotype sharing among donors. About 5% of naive CD4, 3% to 4% of naive CD8, roughly 2.4% of memory CD4, and less than 0.45% of memory CD8 clonotypes were shared across a handful of donors. Because the study included a small number of donors, the genetic and exposure-history diversity represented was limited. Compared with non-shared clonotypes, the clonotypes found in all four sorted-subset donors had higher generation probabilities.

Worth noting for this clone: Its cognate antigen has yet to be identified. No qualities accompany the bases; no much larger clone lies one base away.

The V and J segments used are TRBV7-2 and TRBJ1-2; the D gene identity is not certain. Material: naive CD4+ T cells sorted from blood. The meaning of the sample's cell subset or site label: CD45RA+ positively selected. The receptor was derived from a young man in good health. Read as DNA, the sequence is TGTGCCAGCAGCTTAGATGGCAAGCCCTATGGCTACACCTTC. This gives the protein CASSLDGKPYGYTF.